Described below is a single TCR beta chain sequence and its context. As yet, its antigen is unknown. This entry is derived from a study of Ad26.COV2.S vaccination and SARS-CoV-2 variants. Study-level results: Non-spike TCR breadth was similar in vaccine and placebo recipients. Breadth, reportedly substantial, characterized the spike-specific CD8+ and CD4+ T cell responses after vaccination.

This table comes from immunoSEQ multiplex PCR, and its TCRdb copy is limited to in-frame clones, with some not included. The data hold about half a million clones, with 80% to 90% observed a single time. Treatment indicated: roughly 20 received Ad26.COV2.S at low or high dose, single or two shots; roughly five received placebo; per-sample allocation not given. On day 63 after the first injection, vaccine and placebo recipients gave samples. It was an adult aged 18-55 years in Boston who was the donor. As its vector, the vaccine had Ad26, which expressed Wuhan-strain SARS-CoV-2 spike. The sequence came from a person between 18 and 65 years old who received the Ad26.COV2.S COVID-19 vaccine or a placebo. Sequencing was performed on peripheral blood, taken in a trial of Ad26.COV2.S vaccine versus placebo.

The CDR3 coding sequence is TGTGCCAGCAGCCCCCGGGACGTGTATGGCTACACCTTC. This gives the protein CASSPRDVYGYTF. The rearrangement joins TRBV9 to TRBJ1-2, with D possibly matching TRBD1 (5 bases). This CDR3 has 13 residues. With 4 bases removed from V and 5 bases from J, the gap between germline ends came to 12 bases. Looked up from germline, CDR1 is SGDLS and CDR2 is YYNGEE.